This TCR beta chain derives from a study of OX40 agonist ivuxolimab in advanced cancers. If patients had autoimmune disease history or systemic immunosuppression, they were excluded. The table came from immunoSEQ multiplex PCR; TCRdb's copy has only in-frame clones and leaves some out. The sample lists tens of thousands of clones, more than 80% occurring once. Points from the study as a whole: CD4+ and CD8+ blood T cells expanded clonally by week 6 at 0.1 to 3.0 mg/kg.

Regarding this clone: The target antigen is unknown.

From germline, CDR1 is SNHLY and CDR2 FYNNEI. The CDR3 spans 15 residues. Trimming removed 8 bases at V and 4 bases at J, with 19 bases between. The sequence was obtained from an adult with an advanced solid tumor such as melanoma, head and neck, liver or kidney cancer. V and J are TRBV2 and TRBJ2-3; D tentatively reads TRBD1 or TRBD2 (5 bases each). The input for sequencing was CD4+ or CD8+ T cells sorted from blood, taken in a trial of the OX40 agonist ivuxolimab. The CDR3 is CASGRGRGSSDTQYF. The CDR3 nucleotides read TGTGCCAGCGGTCGGGGCCGCGGAAGTTCAGATACGCAGTATTTT.